These T cell receptor beta chains were read from a single sample in a study of shared clonotypes between healthy human individuals. This table comes from immunoSEQ multiplex PCR, and its TCRdb copy is limited to in-frame clones, with some not included. The table shows around 450,000 clones, with around 79% occurring only once. The material sequenced was PBMCs. The receptors shown here come from a middle-aged woman in good health. Some clones in this sample may be carry-over from other donors' samples. The CDR3 runs from the conserved cysteine through the conserved F or W. A D gene is named only where the DNA matches it firmly. The size entry is marked missing in some rows and otherwise reads once, few, many or a size class.

. TRBJ2-7 TRBV28 . CASSSRSSLGSVEQYF TGTGCCAGCAGTTCTCGTTCTTCCCTAGGTAGCGTCGAGCAGTACTTC
. TRBJ2-7 TRBV30 . CAWTKRAYEQYF TGTGCCTGGACCAAGCGGGCCTACGAGCAGTACTTC
. TRBJ1-5 TRBV18 . CASSPQGVGNQPQHF TGTGCCAGCTCACCACAGGGGGTGGGCAATCAGCCCCAGCATTTT
. TRBJ2-3 TRBV7-2 . CASSSSYGPSTDTQYF TGTGCCAGCAGCTCCTCGTACGGACCTAGCACAGATACGCAGTATTTT
. TRBJ2-1 TRBV19 TRBD2 CASSIQLAGSYNEQFF TGTGCCAGTAGTATACAACTAGCGGGCTCCTACAATGAGCAGTTCTTC
. TRBJ2-3 TRBV5-1 . CASSLGDSRGADTQYF TGCGCCAGCAGTTTGGGGGACTCCCGAGGGGCAGATACGCAGTATTTT
. TRBJ2-7 TRBV7-2 TRBD1 CASSSSPGQGFNEQYF TGTGCCAGCAGCTCAAGTCCGGGACAGGGATTTAACGAGCAGTACTTC
. TRBJ2-2 TRBV5-1 . CASSLESFTGELFF TGCGCCAGCAGCTTGGAGAGTTTCACCGGGGAGCTGTTTTTT
. TRBJ1-1 TRBV25-1 . CASSEMRGAGLRTEAFF TGTGCCAGCAGTGAAATGCGCGGGGCAGGGTTGAGGACTGAAGCTTTCTTT
. TRBJ2-7 TRBV7-8 . CASSWPRGRSSYEQYF TGTGCCAGCAGCTGGCCCCGGGGGAGGAGCTCCTACGAGCAGTACTTC
. TRBJ2-3 TRBV2 . CASSDLQGDTQYF TGTGCCAGCAGTGACCTCCAGGGGGATACGCAGTATTTT
few TRBJ2-2 TRBV6-4 . CASSSQGTSTGELFF TGTGCCAGCAGTTCACAGGGAACTAGCACCGGGGAGCTGTTTTTT
. TRBJ2-1 TRBV5-4 TRBD2 CASSLEGLAGINEQFF TGTGCCAGCAGCTTAGAGGGACTAGCGGGAATCAATGAGCAGTTCTTC
. TRBJ1-3 TRBV19 . CASGADALRSGNTIYF TGTGCCTCGGGGGCAGACGCCCTTCGCTCTGGAAACACCATATATTTT